Listed below are T cell receptor beta chains from one sample, sequenced in a study of T cell responses to AZD1222 COVID-19 vaccine. Generated by immunoSEQ multiplex PCR, the TCRdb table keeps only in-frame clones and is missing some. The data contain 200,000 or so clones, about 89% of them seen just once; the ten biggest clones take up about 3%. The specimen was peripheral blood, collected on day 0 of MenACWY control vaccination. Source of these receptors: an adult in good health. The CDR3 runs from the conserved cysteine through the conserved F or W. D genes are given only for firm matches.

J gene: TRBJ2-1
D gene: .
V gene: TRBV19
CDR3 length: 11
CDR3 protein: CASDNYNEQFF

J gene: TRBJ2-1
D gene: TRBD2
V gene: TRBV9
CDR3 length: 15
CDR3 protein: CASSGGLAGSNEQFF

J gene: TRBJ2-2
D gene: .
V gene: TRBV4-2
CDR3 length: 11
CDR3 protein: CASSPPGELFF

J gene: TRBJ1-1
D gene: .
V gene: TRBV4-3
CDR3 length: 17
CDR3 protein: CASSQVQGLRENTEAFF

J gene: TRBJ1-1
D gene: .
V gene: TRBV6-5
CDR3 length: 13
CDR3 protein: CASSYDRYTEAFF

J gene: TRBJ1-4
D gene: .
V gene: TRBV28
CDR3 length: 14
CDR3 protein: CASSFRGTNEKLFF

J gene: TRBJ2-1
D gene: .
V gene: TRBV2
CDR3 length: 10
CDR3 protein: CASMNGVRFF

J gene: TRBJ2-1
D gene: .
V gene: TRBV5-1
CDR3 length: 15
CDR3 protein: CASSLEDPGNNEQFF

J gene: TRBJ2-5
D gene: .
V gene: TRBV7-6
CDR3 length: 15
CDR3 protein: CASSLGGDPVETQYF

J gene: TRBJ1-3
D gene: .
V gene: TRBV7-2
CDR3 length: 14
CDR3 protein: CASSPTGAGNTIYF